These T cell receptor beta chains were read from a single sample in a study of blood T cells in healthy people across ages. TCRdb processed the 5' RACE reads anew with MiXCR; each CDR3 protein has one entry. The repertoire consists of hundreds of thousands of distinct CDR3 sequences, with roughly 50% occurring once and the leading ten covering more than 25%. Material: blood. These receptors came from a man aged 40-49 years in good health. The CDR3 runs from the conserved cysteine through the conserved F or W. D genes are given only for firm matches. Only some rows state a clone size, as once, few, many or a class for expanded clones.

CATSSGYRGNEQFF	TGTGCCACCAGCAGTGGATACAGGGGAAATGAGCAGTTCTTC	few	TRBV15	TRBJ2-1	TRBD1	14
CASSQDFTASGLPVDTQYF	TGTGCCAGCAGCCAAGATTTTACGGCTAGCGGATTACCAGTGGATACGCAGTATTTT	once	TRBV4-2	TRBJ2-3	TRBD2	19
CASSYDRVNQPQHF	TGTGCCAGCAGTTACGACAGGGTCAATCAGCCCCAGCATTTT	NA	TRBV6-6	TRBJ1-5	TRBD1	14
CSVGVSGGAGEQFF	TGCAGCGTTGGTGTTAGCGGGGGGGCAGGTGAGCAGTTCTTC	NA	TRBV29-1	TRBJ2-1	TRBD2	14
CASSLVSPKVGDTQYF	TGCGCCAGCAGCTTGGTGAGCCCCAAGGTTGGAGATACGCAGTATTTT	NA	TRBV5-1	TRBJ2-3	NA	16
CASSFGSEEGEQYF	TGTGCCAGCAGTTTCGGGTCCGAGGAAGGTGAGCAGTACTTC	NA	TRBV28	TRBJ2-7	NA	14
CSVGQGSYEQYF	TGCAGCGTCGGACAGGGGTCCTACGAGCAGTACTTC	many	TRBV29-1	TRBJ2-7	TRBD1	12
CASSGLWGGYTF	TGTGCCAGCAGCGGCCTATGGGGAGGCTACACCTTC	NA	TRBV21-1	TRBJ1-2	NA	12
CASNGQGGGYTF	TGTGCCAGCAATGGACAGGGTGGTGGCTACACCTTC	NA	TRBV2	TRBJ1-2	TRBD1	12
CSASRGTGSTF	TGCAGTGCTAGTCGCGGGACAGGGTCCACCTTC	NA	TRBV20-1	TRBJ1-2	TRBD1	11
CASRLQENQPQHF	TGCGCCAGCAGGCTCCAGGAGAATCAGCCCCAGCATTTT	few	TRBV5-1	TRBJ1-5	NA	13
CASSIQQGVGSGYTF	TGTGCCAGCAGTATTCAACAGGGCGTGGGCAGTGGCTACACCTTC	NA	TRBV7-8	TRBJ1-2	NA	15
CSANPPDTQYF	TGCAGTGCTAATCCCCCAGATACGCAGTATTTT	few	TRBV20-1	TRBJ2-3	NA	11
CASSLSGTGRQETQYF	TGCGCCAGCAGCTTGAGCGGGACAGGGCGTCAAGAGACCCAGTACTTC	few	TRBV5-1	TRBJ2-5	TRBD1	16
CSAEGTPGSTEAFF	TGCAGTGCCGAAGGGACACCTGGGAGCACTGAAGCTTTCTTT	NA	TRBV20-1	TRBJ1-1	NA	14
CASSLGERQEAFF	TGTGCCAGTAGCCTTGGGGAGCGGCAGGAAGCTTTCTTT	NA	TRBV19	TRBJ1-1	NA	13
CASSVGLYYEQYF	TGCGCCAGCAGCGTGGGACTGTACTACGAGCAGTACTTC	NA	TRBV5-1	TRBJ2-7	NA	13
CASSQPRQSYEQYF	TGCGCCAGCAGCCAACCGAGACAAAGCTACGAGCAGTACTTC	few	TRBV4-1	TRBJ2-7	NA	14
CASSPFYPPGYTF	TGTGCCAGCAGCCCCTTCTATCCCCCTGGCTACACCTTC	NA	TRBV21-1	TRBJ1-2	NA	13
CSASNFQGNQPQHF	TGCAGTGCTTCTAACTTTCAGGGCAATCAGCCCCAGCATTTT	few	TRBV20-1	TRBJ1-5	NA	14
CAISAELATSSYEQYF	TGTGCCATCAGTGCCGAACTAGCGACCAGCTCCTACGAGCAGTACTTC	few	TRBV10-3	TRBJ2-7	TRBD2	16
CASSPSGARSGYTF	TGTGCCAGCAGTCCCTCGGGGGCCCGGTCGGGCTACACCTTC	once	TRBV6-5	TRBJ1-2	NA	14
CSASLGAGGSYNEQYF	TGCAGTGCTTCCCTGGGGGCGGGGGGCTCTTACAATGAGCAGTACTTC	NA	TRBV20-1	TRBJ2-7	TRBD2	16
CAIRTEPQETQYF	TGTGCCATCAGGACAGAACCCCAAGAGACCCAGTACTTC	NA	TRBV10-3	TRBJ2-5	NA	13
CASSQEDRFSGGIYEQFF	TGTGCCAGCAGCCAAGAGGATCGCTTTAGCGGAGGGATATATGAGCAGTTCTTC	NA	TRBV4-2	TRBJ2-1	NA	18
CASSISSPQGYGYTF	TGTGCCAGCAGTATAAGCAGTCCACAGGGCTATGGCTACACCTTC	NA	TRBV28	TRBJ1-2	NA	15
CSVEIGGLNQPQHF	TGCAGCGTTGAAATTGGGGGACTCAATCAGCCCCAGCATTTT	NA	TRBV29-1	TRBJ1-5	NA	14
CSVDCSTGGPPTTNEKLFF	TGCAGCGTTGACTGTAGTACAGGGGGCCCACCCACGACTAATGAAAAACTGTTTTTT	few	TRBV29-1	TRBJ1-4	TRBD1	19
CASSPQTVDEQYF	TGTGCCAGCTCACCCCAGACCGTTGACGAGCAGTACTTC	NA	TRBV18	TRBJ2-7	NA	13
CASSDPGRKTSGANVLTF	TGTGCCAGCAGCGACCCGGGACGGAAAACCTCTGGGGCCAACGTCCTGACTTTC	few	TRBV11-3	TRBJ2-6	NA	18
CASSSRTGFKNIQYF	TGTGCCAGCAGTTCCAGAACTGGATTCAAAAACATTCAGTACTTC	NA	TRBV27	TRBJ2-4	NA	15
CASSLWPGNTEAFF	TGTGCCAGCAGTTTATGGCCAGGGAACACTGAAGCTTTCTTT	NA	TRBV27	TRBJ1-1	NA	14
CASSARVPYEQYF	TGTGCCAGCAGTGCTCGGGTCCCCTACGAGCAGTACTTC	once	TRBV28	TRBJ2-7	NA	13
CASSPAASGFTEAFF	TGTGCCAGCAGCCCCGCTGCAAGCGGGTTCACTGAAGCTTTCTTT	NA	TRBV12-3/TRBV12-4	TRBJ1-1	NA	15
CSYSGVYEQFF	TGCTCCTACTCGGGGGTCTACGAGCAGTTCTTC	NA	TRBV29-1	TRBJ2-1	NA	11
CASSTNHEQYF	TGTGCCAGCAGCACAAACCATGAGCAGTACTTC	NA	TRBV7-8	TRBJ2-5	NA	11
CSVEETGGPEAFF	TGCAGCGTTGAAGAAACAGGGGGCCCCGAAGCTTTCTTT	NA	TRBV29-1	TRBJ1-1	TRBD1	13
CASRSPGTGEAGNTIYF	TGTGCCAGCAGAAGCCCCGGGACAGGGGAAGCTGGAAACACCATATATTTT	NA	TRBV25-1	TRBJ1-3	TRBD1	17
CASGSFRDKQETQYF	TGTGCCAGCGGGTCCTTCCGGGACAAACAAGAGACCCAGTACTTC	NA	TRBV7-9	TRBJ2-5	NA	15
CASKWTSGAYNEQYF	TGTGCCAGCAAATGGACTAGCGGGGCCTACAATGAGCAGTACTTC	few	TRBV12-3/TRBV12-4	TRBJ2-7	TRBD2	15
CASSLESLSDTQYF	TGCGCCAGCAGCTTGGAGTCCCTTTCAGATACGCAGTATTTT	NA	TRBV5-1	TRBJ2-3	NA	14
CASSSGMAGNPYEQYF	TGTGCCAGCAGCAGTGGCATGGCCGGAAACCCCTACGAGCAGTACTTC	few	TRBV21-1	TRBJ2-7	NA	16
CASSVGTDSSNQPQHF	TGTGCCAGCAGTGTCGGGACAGACTCGAGCAATCAGCCCCAGCATTTT	NA	TRBV28	TRBJ1-5	TRBD1	16
CASSVTGTGNEKLFF	TGTGCCAGCAGCGTAACCGGGACAGGGAATGAAAAACTGTTTTTT	NA	TRBV3-1	TRBJ1-4	TRBD1	15
CASSLSETSGWYGANVLTF	TGTGCCAGCAGCTTATCCGAGACTAGCGGATGGTATGGGGCCAACGTCCTGACTTTC	NA	TRBV7-9	TRBJ2-6	TRBD2	19
CSVNSGSYEQYF	TGCAGCGTTAATAGCGGGAGCTACGAGCAGTACTTC	many	TRBV29-1	TRBJ2-7	TRBD2	12
CASSVDGRGGYTF	TGTGCCAGCAGCGTAGACGGGCGAGGAGGCTACACCTTC	NA	TRBV9	TRBJ1-2	NA	13
CASSLGQGTGGITIEDSPLHF	TGTGCCAGCAGCTTAGGTCAGGGAACAGGGGGAATAACGATAGAAGATTCACCCCTCCACTTT	NA	TRBV11-2	TRBJ1-6	TRBD1	21
CASNPQTSGRDTQYF	TGTGCCAGCAATCCCCAGACTAGCGGGAGAGATACGCAGTATTTT	few	TRBV28	TRBJ2-3	TRBD2	15
CASSRQGSHEQYF	TGTGCCAGCAGTAGACAGGGGTCCCACGAGCAGTACTTC	few	TRBV6-5	TRBJ2-7	TRBD1	13
CASSVGGVAGANEQFF	TGTGCCAGCAGCGTCGGAGGGGTAGCGGGAGCCAATGAGCAGTTCTTC	NA	TRBV9	TRBJ2-1	TRBD2	16
CSASGTGRLSGANVLTF	TGCAGTGCTAGTGGCACAGGGAGACTCTCTGGGGCCAACGTCCTGACTTTC	NA	TRBV20-1	TRBJ2-6	NA	17
CASSLESGLAGGLMRGETQYF	TGCGCCAGCAGCTTGGAATCCGGACTAGCGGGGGGCCTAATGAGGGGAGAGACCCAGTACTTC	NA	TRBV5-1	TRBJ2-5	TRBD2	21
CSARPPGPNYGYTF	TGCAGTGCTAGGCCCCCGGGGCCAAACTATGGCTACACCTTC	NA	TRBV20-1	TRBJ1-2	NA	14
CSASQLAGGSTDTQYF	TGCAGTGCTAGCCAACTAGCGGGGGGCAGCACAGATACGCAGTATTTT	NA	TRBV20-1	TRBJ2-3	TRBD2	16
CATSRAPKSTDTQYF	TGTGCCACCAGCAGAGCCCCAAAAAGCACAGACACGCAGTATTTT	NA	TRBV15	TRBJ2-3	NA	15
CASSAEGQPAYEQYF	TGTGCCAGCAGTGCCGAGGGACAGCCCGCCTACGAGCAGTACTTC	NA	TRBV6-1	TRBJ2-7	TRBD1	15
CASGAEGWTEAFF	TGTGCCAGTGGAGCCGAGGGCTGGACTGAAGCTTTCTTT	NA	TRBV2	TRBJ1-1	NA	13